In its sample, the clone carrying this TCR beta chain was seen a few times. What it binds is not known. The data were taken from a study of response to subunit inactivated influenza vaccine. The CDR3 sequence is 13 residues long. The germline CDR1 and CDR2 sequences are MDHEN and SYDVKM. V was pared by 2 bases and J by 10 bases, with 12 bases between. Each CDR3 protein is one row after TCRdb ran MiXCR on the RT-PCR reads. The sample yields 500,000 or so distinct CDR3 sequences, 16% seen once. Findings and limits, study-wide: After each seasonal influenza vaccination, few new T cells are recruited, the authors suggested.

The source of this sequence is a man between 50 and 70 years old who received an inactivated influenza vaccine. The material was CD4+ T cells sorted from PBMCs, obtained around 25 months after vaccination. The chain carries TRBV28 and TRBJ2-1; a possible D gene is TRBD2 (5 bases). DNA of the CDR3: TGTGCCAGCAGTTTAATTCGAAGGAGGGAGCAGTTCTTC. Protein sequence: CASSLIRRREQFF.